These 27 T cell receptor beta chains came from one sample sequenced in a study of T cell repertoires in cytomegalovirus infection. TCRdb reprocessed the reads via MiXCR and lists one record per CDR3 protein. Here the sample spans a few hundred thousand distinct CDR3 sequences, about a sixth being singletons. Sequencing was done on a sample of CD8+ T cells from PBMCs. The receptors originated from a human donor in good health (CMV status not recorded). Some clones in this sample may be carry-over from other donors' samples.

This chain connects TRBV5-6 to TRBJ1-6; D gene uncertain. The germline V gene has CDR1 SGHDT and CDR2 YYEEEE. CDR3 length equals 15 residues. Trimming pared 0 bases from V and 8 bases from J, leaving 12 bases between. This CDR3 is CASSLGFGGYSPLHF. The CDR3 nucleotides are TGTGCCAGCAGCTTGGGATTCGGAGGCTATTCACCCCTCCACTTT. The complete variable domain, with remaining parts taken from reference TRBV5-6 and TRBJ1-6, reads DAGVTQSPTHLIKTRGQQVTLRCSPKSGHDTVSWYQQALGQGPQFIFQYYEEEERQRGNFPDRFSGHQFPNYSSELNVNALLLGDSALYLCASSLGFGGYSPLHFGNGTRLTVT.

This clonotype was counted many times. CDR3 region: CSVEGETDYVVSNYGYTF. The CDR3 DNA reads as TGCAGCGTTGAAGGGGAGACAGATTACGTCGTTTCAAACTATGGCTACACCTTC. The chain couples TRBV29-1 to TRBJ1-2; tentatively, D is TRBD1 (5 bases). Trimming removed 1 base from V and 2 bases from J, with 23 bases in between. The CDR3 consists of 18 residues. The V gene's germline CDR1 is SQVTM and CDR2 ANQGSEA.

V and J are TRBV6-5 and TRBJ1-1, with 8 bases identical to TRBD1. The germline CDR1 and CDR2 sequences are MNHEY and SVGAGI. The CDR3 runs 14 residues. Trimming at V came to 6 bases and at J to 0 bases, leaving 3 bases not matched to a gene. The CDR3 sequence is CASSRRGLNTEAFF. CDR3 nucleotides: TGTGCCAGCAGCCGCAGGGGGCTGAACACTGAAGCTTTCTTT.

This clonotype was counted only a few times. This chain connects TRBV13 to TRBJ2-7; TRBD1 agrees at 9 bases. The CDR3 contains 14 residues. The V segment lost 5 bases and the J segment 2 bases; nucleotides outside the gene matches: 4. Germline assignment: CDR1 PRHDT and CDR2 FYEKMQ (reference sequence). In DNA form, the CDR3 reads TGTGCCAGCAGCACCCGGGACAGGGCCTACGAGCAGTACTTC. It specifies CASSTRDRAYEQYF.

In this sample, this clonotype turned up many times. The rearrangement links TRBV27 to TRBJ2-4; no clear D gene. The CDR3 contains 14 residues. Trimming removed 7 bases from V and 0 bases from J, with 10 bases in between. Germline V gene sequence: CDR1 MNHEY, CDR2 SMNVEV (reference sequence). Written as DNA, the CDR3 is TGTGCCAGCAAAGCAGTACTAGCCAAAAACATTCAGTACTTC. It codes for CASKAVLAKNIQYF.

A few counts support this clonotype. CDR3 region: CASSQRGASYGYTF. CDR3 DNA sequence: TGTGCCAGCAGCCAGAGGGGGGCCTCCTATGGCTACACCTTC. The rearrangement links TRBV6-6 to TRBJ1-2; tentative D call: TRBD1 (6 bases). The germline V and J ends were trimmed by 6 bases and 4 bases, with 15 bases remaining between them. This CDR3 contains 14 residues. Germline V gives CDR1 MNHNY, CDR2 SVGAGI (reference sequence).

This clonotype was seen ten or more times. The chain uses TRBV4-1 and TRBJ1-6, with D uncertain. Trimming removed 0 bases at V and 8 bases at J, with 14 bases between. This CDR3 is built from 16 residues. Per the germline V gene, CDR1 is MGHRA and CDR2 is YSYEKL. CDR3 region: CASSQEGLADYSPLHF. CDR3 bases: TGCGCCAGCAGCCAAGAAGGCCTAGCGGATTATTCACCCCTCCACTTT.

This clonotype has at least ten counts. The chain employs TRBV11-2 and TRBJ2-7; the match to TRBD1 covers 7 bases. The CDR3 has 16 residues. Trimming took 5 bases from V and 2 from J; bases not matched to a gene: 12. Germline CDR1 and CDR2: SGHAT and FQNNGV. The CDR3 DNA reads TGTGCCAGCAGCATTATTCCCCGGGACAGAACCTACGAGCAGTACTTC. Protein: CASSIIPRDRTYEQYF.

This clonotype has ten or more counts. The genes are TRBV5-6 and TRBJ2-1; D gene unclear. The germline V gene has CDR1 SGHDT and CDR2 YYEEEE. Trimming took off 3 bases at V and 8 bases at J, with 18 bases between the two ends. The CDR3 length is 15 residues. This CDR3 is CASSSPSSPSDEQFF. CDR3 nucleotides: TGTGCCAGCAGCTCCCCGAGTTCTCCCAGCGATGAGCAGTTCTTC.

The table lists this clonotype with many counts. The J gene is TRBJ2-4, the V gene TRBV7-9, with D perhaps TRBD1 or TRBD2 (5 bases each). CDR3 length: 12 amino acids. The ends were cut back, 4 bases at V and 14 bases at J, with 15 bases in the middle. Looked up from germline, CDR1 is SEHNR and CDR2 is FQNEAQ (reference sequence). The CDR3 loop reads CASSSGSGTEYF. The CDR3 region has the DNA TGTGCCAGCAGCTCGGGTTCCGGGACGGAGTACTTC.

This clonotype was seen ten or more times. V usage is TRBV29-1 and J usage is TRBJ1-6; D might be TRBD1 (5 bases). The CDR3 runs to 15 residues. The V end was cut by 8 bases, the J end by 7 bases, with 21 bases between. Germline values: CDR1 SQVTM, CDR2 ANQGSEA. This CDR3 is CSTLGDGRANSPLHF. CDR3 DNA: TGCAGCACCTTAGGTGATGGCAGGGCAAATTCACCCCTCCACTTT.

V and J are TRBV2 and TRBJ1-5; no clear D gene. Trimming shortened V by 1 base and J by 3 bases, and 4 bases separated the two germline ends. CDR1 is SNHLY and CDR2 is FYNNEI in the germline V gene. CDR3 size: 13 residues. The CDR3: CASSEGFNQPQHF. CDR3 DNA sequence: TGTGCCAGCAGTGAAGGGTTCAATCAGCCCCAGCATTTT.

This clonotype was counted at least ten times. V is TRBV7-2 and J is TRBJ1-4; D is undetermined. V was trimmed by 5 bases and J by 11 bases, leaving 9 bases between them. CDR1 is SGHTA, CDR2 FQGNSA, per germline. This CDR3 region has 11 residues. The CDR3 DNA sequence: TGTGCCAGCAGCGAAAAGGGTAAACTGTTTTTT. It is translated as CASSEKGKLFF.

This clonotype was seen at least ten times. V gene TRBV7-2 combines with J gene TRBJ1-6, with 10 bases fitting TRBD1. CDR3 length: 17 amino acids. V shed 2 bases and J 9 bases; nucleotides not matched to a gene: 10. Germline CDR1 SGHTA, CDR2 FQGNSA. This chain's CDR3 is CASSLSFRGTGASPLHF. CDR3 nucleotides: TGTGCCAGCAGCTTAAGTTTTAGAGGGACAGGGGCTTCACCCCTCCACTTT.

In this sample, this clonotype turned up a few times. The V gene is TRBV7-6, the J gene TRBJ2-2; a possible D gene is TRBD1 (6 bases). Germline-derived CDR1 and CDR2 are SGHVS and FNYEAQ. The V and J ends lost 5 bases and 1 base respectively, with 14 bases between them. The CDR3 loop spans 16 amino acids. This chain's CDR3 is CASSQTTGMNTGELFF. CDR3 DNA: TGTGCCAGCAGCCAAACGACAGGAATGAACACCGGGGAGCTGTTTTTT.

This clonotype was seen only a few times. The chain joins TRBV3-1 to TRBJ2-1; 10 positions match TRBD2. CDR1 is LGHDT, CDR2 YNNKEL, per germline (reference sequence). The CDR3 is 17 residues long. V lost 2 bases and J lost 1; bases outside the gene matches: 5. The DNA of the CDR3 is TGTGCCAGCAGCCAACCCCCTAGCGGGGGATCCTACAATGAGCAGTTCTTC. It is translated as CASSQPPSGGSYNEQFF.

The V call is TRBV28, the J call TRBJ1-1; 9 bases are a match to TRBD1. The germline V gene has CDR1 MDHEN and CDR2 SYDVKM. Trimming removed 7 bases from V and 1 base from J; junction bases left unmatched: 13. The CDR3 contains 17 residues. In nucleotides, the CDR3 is TGTGCCAGCACCCTCACAGGGGGCAACTCCCGGAACACTGAAGCTTTCTTT. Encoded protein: CASTLTGGNSRNTEAFF.

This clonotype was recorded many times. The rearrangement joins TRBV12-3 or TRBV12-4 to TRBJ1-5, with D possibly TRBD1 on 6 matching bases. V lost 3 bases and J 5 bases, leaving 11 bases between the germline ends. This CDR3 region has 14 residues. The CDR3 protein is CASSFRGPHQPQHF. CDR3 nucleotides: TGTGCCAGCAGTTTCAGGGGTCCCCATCAGCCCCAGCATTTT.

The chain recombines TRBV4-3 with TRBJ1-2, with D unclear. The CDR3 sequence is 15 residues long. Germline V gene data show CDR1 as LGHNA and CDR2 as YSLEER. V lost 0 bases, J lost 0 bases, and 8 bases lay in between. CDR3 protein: CASSQDRSSNYGYTF. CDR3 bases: TGCGCCAGCAGCCAAGATCGCAGCTCTAACTATGGCTACACCTTC.

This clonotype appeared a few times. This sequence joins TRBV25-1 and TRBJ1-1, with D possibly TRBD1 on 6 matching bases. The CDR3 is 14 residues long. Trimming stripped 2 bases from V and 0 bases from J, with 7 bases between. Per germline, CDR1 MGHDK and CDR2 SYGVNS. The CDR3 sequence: CASSEQGMNTEAFF. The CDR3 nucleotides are TGTGCCAGCAGTGAACAGGGGATGAACACTGAAGCTTTCTTT.

In DNA form, the CDR3 reads TGTGCCAGCAGCCAATTTGGGGAAGGGGGGCCTGACACCGGGGAGCTGTTTTTT. Translating it yields CASSQFGEGGPDTGELFF. The chain is built from TRBV4-2 and TRBJ2-2; the D call may be TRBD1 or TRBD2 (6 bases each). CDR3 length equals 18 residues. V lost 2 bases, J lost 3 bases, and 19 bases lay in between. Germline assignment: CDR1 LGHNA and CDR2 YNFKEQ.

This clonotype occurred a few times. The CDR3 region is CASSLVKGPLETQYF. CDR3 sequence (DNA): TGTGCCAGCAGCTTAGTGAAGGGCCCCCTCGAGACCCAGTACTTC. The rearrangement joins TRBV7-9 to TRBJ2-5; D not resolved. Trimming shortened V by 1 base and J by 5 bases, and 14 bases separated the two germline ends. Germline CDR1 and CDR2: SEHNR and FQNEAQ (reference sequence). The CDR3 extends over 15 amino acids.

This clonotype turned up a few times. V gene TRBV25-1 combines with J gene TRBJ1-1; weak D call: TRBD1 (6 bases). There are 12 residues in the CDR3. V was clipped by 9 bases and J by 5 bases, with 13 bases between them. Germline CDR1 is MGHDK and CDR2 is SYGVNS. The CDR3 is CASTGIWTEAFF. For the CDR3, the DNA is TGTGCCAGTACAGGGATCTGGACTGAAGCTTTCTTT.

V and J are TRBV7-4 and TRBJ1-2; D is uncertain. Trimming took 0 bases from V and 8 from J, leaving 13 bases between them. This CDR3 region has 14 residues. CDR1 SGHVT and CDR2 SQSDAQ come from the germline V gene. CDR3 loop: CASSLAAPVGGYTF. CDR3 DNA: TGTGCCAGCAGCTTAGCGGCCCCAGTGGGGGGCTACACCTTC.

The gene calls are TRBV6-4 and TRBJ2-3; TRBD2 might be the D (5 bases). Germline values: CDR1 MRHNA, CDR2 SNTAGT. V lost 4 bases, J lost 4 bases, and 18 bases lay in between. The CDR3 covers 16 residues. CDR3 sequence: CASSGVVGSGADTQYF. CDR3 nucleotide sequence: TGTGCCAGCAGTGGTGTTGTAGGGAGCGGAGCAGATACGCAGTATTTT.

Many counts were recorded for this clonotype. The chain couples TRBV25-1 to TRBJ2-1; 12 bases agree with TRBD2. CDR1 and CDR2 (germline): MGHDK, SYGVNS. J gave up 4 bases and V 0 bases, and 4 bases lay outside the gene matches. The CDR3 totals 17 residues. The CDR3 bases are TGTGCCAGCAGTGAATACCTCGGGACTAGCGGGTACAATGAGCAGTTCTTC. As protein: CASSEYLGTSGYNEQFF.

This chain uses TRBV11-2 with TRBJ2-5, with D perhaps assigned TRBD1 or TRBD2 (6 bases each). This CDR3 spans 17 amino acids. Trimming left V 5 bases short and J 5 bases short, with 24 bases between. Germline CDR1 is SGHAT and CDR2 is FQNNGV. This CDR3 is CASSRRWPSGAKETQYF. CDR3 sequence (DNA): TGTGCCAGCAGCCGAAGGTGGCCATCGGGGGCGAAGGAGACCCAGTACTTC.